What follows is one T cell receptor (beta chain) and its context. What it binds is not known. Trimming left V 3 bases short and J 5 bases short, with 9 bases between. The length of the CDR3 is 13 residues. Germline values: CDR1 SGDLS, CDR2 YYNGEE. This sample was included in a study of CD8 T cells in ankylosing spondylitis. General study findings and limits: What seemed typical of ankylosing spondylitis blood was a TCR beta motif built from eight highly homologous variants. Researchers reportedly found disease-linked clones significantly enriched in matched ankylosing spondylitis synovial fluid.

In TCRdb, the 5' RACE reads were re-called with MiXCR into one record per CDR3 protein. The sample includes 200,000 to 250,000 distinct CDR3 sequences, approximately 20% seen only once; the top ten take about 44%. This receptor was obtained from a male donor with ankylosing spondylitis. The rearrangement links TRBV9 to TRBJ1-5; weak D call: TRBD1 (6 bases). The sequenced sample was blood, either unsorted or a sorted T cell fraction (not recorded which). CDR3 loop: CASSAGAYQPQHF. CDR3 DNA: TGTGCCAGCAGCGCAGGGGCATATCAGCCCCAGCATTTT.